This T cell receptor beta chain was identified in a study of shared clonotypes between healthy human individuals. Study-wide background: Three CD4 naive, three CD4 memory, two CD8 naive and one CD8 memory plate were used per donor.

Germline lookup yields CDR1 SGHAT and CDR2 FQNNGV. The V end was cut by 1 base, the J end by 1 base, with 10 bases between. The CDR3 runs 15 residues. Profiling relied on immunoSEQ multiplex PCR, and the TCRdb table lists in-frame clones only, not all of them. The data contain about 730,000 clones, 55% to 75% of them singletons. This chain uses TRBV11-2 with TRBJ2-5, with D perhaps TRBD1 (6 bases). Sequenced: memory CD4+ T cells sorted from blood. Subset meaning: CD45RA-negative fraction. The receptor comes from a woman aged 25 to 45 in good health. The DNA for the CDR3 is TGTGCCAGCAGCTTAGGGGGGCAGCCCCAAGAGACCCAGTACTTC. Protein product: CASSLGGQPQETQYF.